One sample yielded the 21 T cell receptor beta chains listed below, sequenced in a study of T cells in Graves' hyperthyroidism and ophthalmopathy. It was RNA transcripts that yielded the amplified TCR beta CDR3 regions. First-round RT-PCR of the TCR CDR3 relied on the HTBI primer set. A single record per CDR3 protein comes from TCRdb applying MiXCR to the multiplex PCR reads. This table has 600,000 or so distinct CDR3 sequences, around 15% appearing once. The sequencing sample was made of blood. All receptors derive from a woman aged 45-60 years with Graves' ophthalmopathy.

This clonotype has ten or more counts. The chain carries TRBV28 and TRBJ1-5; D remains ambiguous. The CDR3 extends over 12 amino acids. The V gene lost 1 base and the J gene lost 7 bases, with 5 bases spanning the gap. Per germline, CDR1 MDHEN and CDR2 SYDVKM. The CDR3 coding sequence is TGTGCCAGCAGTTTATATAGACAGCCCCAGCATTTT. Protein product: CASSLYRQPQHF.

This clonotype was seen many times. V and J are TRBV7-9 and TRBJ2-3, with 15 bases matching TRBD2. Trimming cost V 5 bases and J 3 bases; bases outside gene matches: 6. Germline CDR1 reads SEHNR; CDR2 reads FQNEAQ (reference sequence). The CDR3 is made up of 17 amino acids. The CDR3 here is CASSSRTSGRGTDTQYF. The CDR3 DNA follows: TGTGCCAGCAGCAGTCGGACTAGCGGGAGGGGGACAGATACGCAGTATTTT.

The table lists this clonotype with many counts. Here the CDR3 reads CSAREEGTGGRAFF. The CDR3, as DNA: TGCAGTGCTAGAGAGGAAGGGACAGGGGGGCGAGCTTTCTTT. The chain recombines TRBV20-1 with TRBJ1-1; 11 nucleotides align to TRBD1. Germline assignment: CDR1 DFQATT and CDR2 SNEGSKA (reference sequence). This CDR3 spans 14 amino acids. Trimming cost V 0 bases and J 10 bases; bases outside gene matches: 7.

There are a few counts of this clonotype. This CDR3 reads CASSIPGLYTDTQYF. The CDR3 DNA reads TGTGCCAGTAGTATACCGGGACTGTACACAGATACGCAGTATTTT. This chain links TRBV19 with TRBJ2-3; D is perhaps TRBD2 (6 bases). The CDR3 has 15 amino acids. Germline V lookup: CDR1 LNHDA, CDR2 SQIVND (reference sequence). V was shortened by 2 bases and J by 2 bases, with 11 bases between the two germline ends.

There are many counts of this clonotype. The rearrangement joins TRBV27 to TRBJ2-2; unclear D gene. The germline V gene has CDR1 MNHEY and CDR2 SMNVEV (reference sequence). V lost 2 bases, J lost 4 bases, and 11 bases lay in between. The CDR3 spans 15 residues. This CDR3 reads CASSLRVQVTGELFF. The CDR3 region has the DNA TGTGCCAGCAGTTTACGGGTGCAGGTCACCGGGGAGCTGTTTTTT.

The sample holds many counts of this clonotype. This sequence joins TRBV7-9 and TRBJ2-4; TRBD2 matches at 7 bases. The J segment lost 0 bases and the V segment lost 2 bases, leaving 7 bases of the junction unmatched. Germline V lookup: CDR1 SEHNR, CDR2 FQNEAQ (reference sequence). CDR3 length equals 17 residues. The CDR3 region is CASSLLGSGPAKNIQYF. CDR3 DNA sequence: TGTGCCAGCAGCTTACTGGGTAGCGGGCCAGCCAAAAACATTCAGTACTTC.

This clonotype occurred many times. The rearrangement links TRBV28 to TRBJ1-2, with D possibly TRBD1 on 6 matching bases. CDR1 and CDR2 from the germline V gene are MDHEN and SYDVKM. Deletions cut 1 base from V and 2 bases from J, with 8 bases between. This CDR3 contains 14 residues. The CDR3 nucleotides are TGTGCCAGCAGTTTATTACAGGGAAACTATGGCTACACCTTC. Protein sequence: CASSLLQGNYGYTF.

This clonotype was seen ten or more times. The CDR3 region is CASSLFPGLAGDSYNEQFF. As DNA, the CDR3 is TGTGCCAGCAGTTTATTCCCGGGACTAGCGGGAGACTCCTACAATGAGCAGTTCTTC. V gene TRBV28 combines with J gene TRBJ2-1; 14 bases are a match to TRBD2. CDR3 size: 19 residues. Germline loops: CDR1 MDHEN, CDR2 SYDVKM. V lost 1 base, J lost 0 bases, and 5 bases stayed unmatched.

This clonotype was recorded at least ten times. This rearrangement joins TRBV7-2 to TRBJ2-1; 8 bases align to TRBD2. This CDR3 is 15 amino acids long. V shed 2 bases, J shed 9 bases, and the junction held 9 bases outside the gene matches. Germline CDR1 is SGHTA and CDR2 is FQGNSA. The CDR3 DNA reads TGTGCCAGCAGCTTAACCCCAGCGGGAGATGGTGAGCAGTTCTTC. Translated, it gives CASSLTPAGDGEQFF.

Concerning this clonotype: A clone one base away is much larger, so this may be a read error. V is TRBV6-1 and J is TRBJ2-3, with D possibly being TRBD1 (5 bases). The ends were cut back, 4 bases at V and 3 bases at J, with 8 bases in the middle. Germline V gene data show CDR1 as MNHNS and CDR2 as SASEGT. CDR3 length: 13 residues. CDR3: CASSGAGTDTQYF. CDR3 coding DNA: TGTGCCAGCAGTGGGGCAGGGACAGATACGCAGTATTTT.

This clonotype occurred a few times. V is TRBV5-8 and J is TRBJ1-6; D is possibly TRBD1 (6 bases). V was pared by 1 base and J by 8 bases, with 10 bases between. This CDR3 spans 14 amino acids. Per germline, CDR1 SGHTS and CDR2 YDEGEE. The chain's CDR3 is CASSLLRQDSPLHF. DNA for the CDR3: TGTGCCAGCAGCTTGTTGAGACAGGATTCACCCCTCCACTTT.

The chain is built from TRBV12-3 or TRBV12-4 and TRBJ1-2; TRBD1 agrees at 9 bases. V gave up 1 base and J gave up 1 base; unmatched junction bases: 1. The CDR3 has 15 amino acids. In DNA form, the CDR3 reads TGTGCCAGCAGTTTAGGGACAGGGGATAACTATGGCTACACCTTC. This codes for CASSLGTGDNYGYTF.

This clonotype was found many times. This chain uses TRBV5-1 with TRBJ2-3; D is possibly TRBD1 (5 bases). Germline values: CDR1 SGHRS, CDR2 YFSETQ. The CDR3 has 15 amino acids. V was cut by 4 bases and J by 1 base, with 13 bases left in between. The CDR3 loop is CASSANRLGTDTQYF. DNA of the CDR3: TGCGCCAGCAGCGCCAACAGGCTTGGCACAGATACGCAGTATTTT.

The rearrangement links TRBV6-9 to TRBJ2-1; TRBD2 matches 13 bases. V dropped 3 bases and J dropped 6; count of bases not matched to a gene: 5. The germline CDR1 and CDR2 sequences are MNHGY and SVAAGI. The CDR3 is 16 amino acids. The CDR3 bases are TGTGCCAGCAGTTACGGGGGACTAGCGGGAATCAATGAGCAGTTCTTC. This encodes CASSYGGLAGINEQFF.

This clonotype turned up a few times. This sequence joins TRBV11-3 and TRBJ2-1; TRBD1 is a possible D gene (6 bases). Germline CDR1 reads SGHNT; CDR2 reads YENEEA. V shed 5 bases and J shed 4 bases, with 21 bases lying between them. The CDR3 runs to 17 residues. This chain's CDR3 is CASSLPYRVGSYNEQFF. CDR3 DNA: TGTGCCAGCAGCCTCCCTTACAGGGTAGGTTCGTACAATGAGCAGTTCTTC.

The V call is TRBV12-3 or TRBV12-4, the J call TRBJ1-5; D not resolved. The CDR3 has 15 residues. V gave up 7 bases and J gave up 0 bases, with 13 bases separating them. For the CDR3, the DNA is TGTGCCAGCATAGCCTCGTGGGGTAGCAATCAGCCCCAGCATTTT. Its protein product is CASIASWGSNQPQHF.

This clonotype showed up just a few times. The rearrangement joins TRBV6-2 or TRBV6-3 to TRBJ2-1; D is possibly TRBD2 (6 bases). The V end lost 6 bases, the J end lost 3 bases, and 15 bases lay between the germline ends. The CDR3 is made up of 15 amino acids. CDR1 and CDR2 from the germline V gene are MNHEY and SVGEGT. The CDR3 DNA sequence: TGTGCCAGCAGCTCCGGGACTTCCAACTACAATGAGCAGTTCTTC. Translating it yields CASSSGTSNYNEQFF.

The chain has TRBV14 and TRBJ2-1; 12 bases agree with TRBD2. CDR1 is SGHDN and CDR2 is FVKESK in the germline V gene. The CDR3 has 18 amino acids. V lost 5 bases, J lost 6 bases, and 14 bases stayed unmatched. The CDR3 bases are TGTGCCAGCAGCTACTCTCTATTACTAGCGGGAGGCCCCAATGAGCAGTTCTTC. Amino acids: CASSYSLLLAGGPNEQFF. Looking up the rest from reference TRBV14 and TRBJ2-1 gives the full variable domain: EAGVTQFPSHSVIEKGQTVTLRCDPISGHDNLYWYRRVMGKEIKFLLHFVKESKQDESGMPNNRFLAERTGGTYSTLKVQPAELEDSGVYFCASSYSLLLAGGPNEQFFGPGTRLTVL.

This clonotype was counted ten times or more. The junction and the germline gene differ at one end; a read error may be behind it. The rearrangement links TRBV18 to TRBJ2-1; TRBD2 aligns across 9 bases. The CDR3 totals 15 residues. Germline CDR1 KGHSH, CDR2 LQKENI. CDR3 bases: TGTGTCAGCCGAAAAGGCGGGAGGGTTCTCAATGAGCAGTTCTTC. Amino acid sequence: CVSRKGGRVLNEQFF.

In its sample, this clonotype was seen many times. The chain combines TRBV5-1 with TRBJ2-3; no reliable D call. The V gene lost 1 base and the J gene lost 2 bases, with 8 bases spanning the gap. This CDR3 has 14 amino acids. Germline V lookup: CDR1 SGHRS, CDR2 YFSETQ. In nucleotides, the CDR3 is TGCGCCAGCAGCTTGTCGCCCTACACAGATACGCAGTATTTT. Its protein product is CASSLSPYTDTQYF.

This chain links TRBV18 with TRBJ2-3; D could derive from TRBD1 or TRBD2 (5 bases each). This CDR3 has 16 amino acids. V was clipped by 4 bases and J by 2 bases, with 16 bases between them. Germline V gives CDR1 KGHSH, CDR2 LQKENI. The DNA for the CDR3 is TGTGCCAGCTCACGGACCGGGACGGATAACACAGATACGCAGTATTTT. Its translation: CASSRTGTDNTDTQYF.